The source of this T cell receptor beta chain is a study of cytomegalovirus exposure and HLA in healthy donors. General study findings and limits: The sole available immune exposure information was CMV serostatus. Confirmation was obtained in vitro that a few CMV-associated chains are specific for CMV antigens. Earlier analysis yielded a pattern in which most TCR beta V segments were productive about 90% or about 30% of the time.

PCR employed 60 Vbeta and 13 Jbeta primers. Clones were sequenced by immunoSEQ multiplex PCR, and TCRdb holds only the in-frame ones, with some missing. The sample holds roughly 180,000 clones, 76% seen once. Comment on this clone: The antigen is undetermined.

The CDR3 runs 14 residues. The germline V gene has CDR1 MNHNY and CDR2 SVGAGI (reference sequence). The junction had 9 bases not matched to a gene; V was cut back by 7 bases and J by 7 bases. The specimen sequenced was PBMCs. The receptor's source is a man between 18 and 35 years old in good health and CMV-seronegative. The chain carries TRBV6-6 and TRBJ1-2; 10 bases line up with TRBD1. CDR3 sequence (DNA): TGTGCCAGCACTCGCGGGACAGGGGATCCTGGCTACACCTTC. Translating gives CASTRGTGDPGYTF.